This TCR beta chain originates from a study of PD-L1 blockade in urothelial cancer. Study summary: About nine tenths of the roughly 29 patients comprised males who had bladder-origin urothelial cancer. Of prior chemotherapy regimens, patients had received between 0 and 3.

Time point given: pretreatment peripheral blood. Germline V gene sequence: CDR1 LNHDA, CDR2 SQIVND (reference sequence). The V segment lost 6 bases and the J segment 7 bases; nucleotides outside the gene matches: 6. This CDR3 region has 14 residues. Spiking each PCR with synthetic TCR analog templates was performed. Here immunoSEQ multiplex PCR was the method, and the copy in TCRdb shows in-frame clones only, minus some. The top ten clones hold 2% to 2.5% of a sample with 87,000 or so clones, less than 90% of them seen once. J is TRBJ1-2 and V is TRBV19; 12 nucleotides match TRBD1. The sequence derives from a man between 60 and 75 years old with urothelial cancer. This material consisted of PBMCs, taken around atezolizumab (anti-PD-L1) treatment. This CDR3 reads CASRGDRGPGGYTF. The CDR3, as DNA: TGTGCCAGTAGAGGGGACAGGGGGCCTGGTGGCTACACCTTC. Full variable domain (remainder filled in from reference TRBV19 and TRBJ1-2): DGGITQSPKYLFRKEGQNVTLSCEQNLNHDAMYWYRQDPGQGLRLIYYSQIVNDFQKGDIAEGYSVSREKKESFPLTVTSAQKNPTAFYLCASRGDRGPGGYTFGSGTRLTVV.